The 26 T cell receptor beta chains listed next were all sequenced from one sample in a study of T cell changes during pregnancy in multiple sclerosis. This table comes from immunoSEQ multiplex PCR, and its TCRdb copy is limited to in-frame clones, with some not included. The table has tens of thousands of clones, about 90% seen once. This material consisted of peripheral blood, taken in the first trimester of pregnancy. Source of these receptors: a female donor in good health, enrolled as a control in a pregnancy study.

This rearrangement joins TRBV11-2 to TRBJ1-2; TRBD1 agrees at 7 bases. The CDR3 totals 13 residues. Germline V lookup: CDR1 SGHAT, CDR2 FQNNGV. V trimming: 6 bases; J trimming: 2 bases; junction bases outside the gene matches: 3. The CDR3 nucleotides are TGTGCCAGCAGAACGACAGGGAACTATGGCTACACCTTC. Translation gives CASRTTGNYGYTF.

This chain connects TRBV7-6 to TRBJ2-1; D is possibly TRBD1 (6 bases). Germline-derived CDR1 and CDR2 are SGHVS and FNYEAQ. V was shortened by 5 bases and J by 0 bases, with 11 bases between the two germline ends. This CDR3 region has 15 residues. CDR3 amino acids: CASSGGQSSYNEQFF. The CDR3 DNA is TGTGCCAGCAGCGGCGGACAGAGCTCCTACAATGAGCAGTTCTTC.

The chain links TRBV4-1 to TRBJ1-1; D might be TRBD1 (6 bases). This CDR3 spans 15 amino acids. CDR1 and CDR2 (germline): MGHRA, YSYEKL. Trimming took 0 bases from V and 3 from J, leaving 11 bases between them. Here the CDR3 reads CASSQDKQGYTEAFF. The CDR3 nucleotides are TGCGCCAGCAGCCAAGATAAACAGGGATACACTGAAGCTTTCTTT.

This rearrangement joins TRBV9 to TRBJ1-2; D unclear. The CDR3 runs to 12 residues. The germline CDR1 and CDR2 sequences are SGDLS and YYNGEE. V was shortened by 3 bases and J by 4 bases, with 7 bases between the two germline ends. The CDR3 nucleotides are TGTGCCAGCAGCGGCGGTCTCTATGGCTACACCTTC. Translated, it gives CASSGGLYGYTF.

CDR3 in DNA: TGTGCCAGCAGCACCGGAGGGTTTGCGTCGGGGTATTCCTACGAGCAGTACTTC. It encodes CASSTGGFASGYSYEQYF. The chain recombines TRBV5-4 with TRBJ2-7; tentative D call: TRBD2 (6 bases). The CDR3 consists of 18 residues. The V end lost 4 bases, the J end lost 1 base, and 24 bases lay between the germline ends. CDR1 and CDR2 from the germline V gene are SGHNT and YYREEE (reference sequence).

CDR3 DNA: TGTGCCAGCAGCTGGGACAGGGGCACAGATACGCAGTATTTT. This translates into CASSWDRGTDTQYF. J is TRBJ2-3 and V is TRBV5-6, with 9 bases aligning to TRBD1. The ends lost 3 bases at V and 1 base at J; junction bases unmatched: 0. CDR3 length: 14 residues. Germline V gene data show CDR1 as SGHDT and CDR2 as YYEEEE. Based on the CDR3 plus reference TRBV5-6 and TRBJ2-3, the full variable domain is DAGVTQSPTHLIKTRGQQVTLRCSPKSGHDTVSWYQQALGQGPQFIFQYYEEEERQRGNFPDRFSGHQFPNYSSELNVNALLLGDSALYLCASSWDRGTDTQYFGPGTRLTVL.

The chain carries TRBV14 and TRBJ2-7; TRBD1 aligns across 8 bases. This CDR3 has 15 amino acids. Unmatched junction bases numbered 7, after V lost 4 bases and J lost 2 bases. CDR1 is SGHDN, CDR2 FVKESK, per germline. The CDR3 region has the DNA TGTGCCAGCAGCCCTAGCAGGACAGGGACCTACGAGCAGTACTTC. Amino acid sequence: CASSPSRTGTYEQYF.

V is TRBV19 and J is TRBJ2-1, with D possibly matching TRBD1 (6 bases). The V gene's germline CDR1 is LNHDA and CDR2 SQIVND (reference sequence). V was trimmed by 5 bases and J by 10 bases, leaving 18 bases between them. The CDR3 sequence is 14 residues long. This CDR3 reads CASSLLNRAREQFF. In DNA form, the CDR3 reads TGTGCCAGTAGTTTGCTCAACAGGGCTAGGGAGCAGTTCTTC.

CDR3 region: CAWSDPRRGNEKLFF. CDR3 nucleotide sequence: TGTGCCTGGAGTGACCCGAGAAGGGGAAATGAAAAACTGTTTTTT. This chain joins TRBV30 and TRBJ1-4; D possibly corresponds to TRBD1 (5 bases). V lost 1 base and J lost 5, with 14 bases in between. This CDR3 has 15 residues. CDR1 is GTSNPN, CDR2 SVGIG, per germline (reference sequence). The whole variable domain, remainder taken from reference TRBV30 and TRBJ1-4, is SQTIHQWPATLVQPVGSPLSLECTVEGTSNPNLYWYRQAAGRGLQLLFYSVGIGQISSEVPQNLSASRPQDRQFILSSKKLLLSDSGFYLCAWSDPRRGNEKLFFGSGTQLSVL.

The chain has TRBV6-5 and TRBJ1-2; TRBD1 aligns across 9 bases. V shed 2 bases, J shed 6 bases, and the junction held 10 bases outside the gene matches. The CDR3 spans 16 residues. From germline, CDR1 is MNHEY and CDR2 SVGAGI. Here the CDR3 reads CASSYDGGQGPDGYTF. CDR3 nucleotide sequence: TGTGCCAGCAGTTACGATGGGGGACAGGGTCCGGATGGCTACACCTTC.

This rearrangement joins TRBV4-3 to TRBJ2-1, with 9 nucleotides matching TRBD2. The CDR3 is 16 residues long. With V trimmed by 0 bases and J by 9 bases, 9 bases remained unmatched. The germline CDR1 and CDR2 sequences are LGHNA and YSLEER. This CDR3 reads CASSQDQISGGSEQFF. In DNA, the CDR3 is TGCGCCAGCAGCCAAGATCAGATTAGCGGGGGCTCTGAGCAGTTCTTC.

This sequence joins TRBV4-1 and TRBJ2-1, with 13 bases identical to TRBD2. The CDR3 covers 19 residues. After removal of 5 bases from V and 4 bases from J, the junction contained 14 bases not matched to a gene. CDR1 is MGHRA and CDR2 is YSYEKL in the germline V gene. The CDR3, as DNA: TGCGCCAGCAGCTTCCGACTAGCGGGGGGCGGGGTGGAATACAATGAGCAGTTCTTC. Translated: CASSFRLAGGGVEYNEQFF.

The CDR3 spells CASSRQDNYGYTF. In DNA form, the CDR3 reads TGTGCCAGTAGTCGACAGGACAACTATGGCTACACCTTC. This chain connects TRBV19 to TRBJ1-2; D might be TRBD1 (6 bases). Trimming took off 5 bases at V and 2 bases at J, with 9 bases between the two ends. CDR1 and CDR2 (germline): LNHDA, SQIVND (reference sequence). The CDR3 consists of 13 residues.

The sample holds one count of this clone. This sequence joins TRBV5-6 and TRBJ2-1; the D gene is possibly TRBD1 (5 bases). V gave up 5 bases and J gave up 4 bases, with 10 bases separating them. CDR1 is SGHDT and CDR2 is YYEEEE in the germline V gene. This CDR3 region has 13 residues. The CDR3 DNA sequence: TGTGCCAGCAGAATGTACAGGTACAATGAGCAGTTCTTC. Translating it yields CASRMYRYNEQFF. Filled out from reference TRBV5-6 and TRBJ2-1, the complete variable domain reads DAGVTQSPTHLIKTRGQQVTLRCSPKSGHDTVSWYQQALGQGPQFIFQYYEEEERQRGNFPDRFSGHQFPNYSSELNVNALLLGDSALYLCASRMYRYNEQFFGPGTRLTVL.

V gene TRBV7-2 combines with J gene TRBJ1-1; 7 nucleotides agree with TRBD1. Trimming removed 8 bases from V and 4 bases from J; junction bases left unmatched: 13. This CDR3 region has 15 residues. Germline V gene lookup returns CDR1 SGHTA and CDR2 FQGNSA. CDR3 coding DNA: TGTGCCAGCTCCTACCAGGGGGGTCTCGGCACTGAAGCTTTCTTT. This encodes CASSYQGGLGTEAFF. Complete variable domain (other parts from reference TRBV7-2 and TRBJ1-1): GAGVSQSPSNKVTEKGKDVELRCDPISGHTALYWYRQSLGQGLEFLIYFQGNSAPDKSGLPSDRFSAERTGGSVSTLTIQRTQQEDSAVYLCASSYQGGLGTEAFFGQGTRLTVV.

V and J are TRBV7-2 and TRBJ1-3, with 7 bases identical to TRBD1. The germline gives CDR1 SGHTA, CDR2 FQGNSA. The CDR3 extends over 15 amino acids. With 5 bases clipped from V and 4 bases from J, the junction kept 8 bases outside the gene matches. In DNA form, the CDR3 reads TGTGCCAGCAGCCTTAGAGGAGGGGGCGGAAACACCATATATTTT. Protein product: CASSLRGGGGNTIYF.

The chain links TRBV7-2 to TRBJ1-4, with D perhaps matching TRBD1 (6 bases). V lost 5 bases, J lost 0 bases, and 10 bases lay in between. The CDR3 runs 15 residues. Germline CDR1 is SGHTA and CDR2 is FQGNSA. For the CDR3, the DNA is TGTGCCAGCAGCCCACAGGGAGCAACTAATGAAAAACTGTTTTTT. It translates to CASSPQGATNEKLFF.

V gene TRBV5-1 combines with J gene TRBJ2-3; 10 bases fit TRBD2. Per the germline V gene, CDR1 is SGHRS and CDR2 is YFSETQ. The V and J ends lost 0 bases and 1 base, in that order; junction bases with no gene match: 2. The CDR3 contains 16 residues. The CDR3 sequence is CASSLASGGRTDTQYF. For the CDR3, the DNA is TGCGCCAGCAGCTTGGCTAGCGGGGGTCGCACAGATACGCAGTATTTT.

The V call is TRBV19, the J call TRBJ1-5; D remains unclear. Germline CDR1 LNHDA, CDR2 SQIVND (reference sequence). There are 15 residues in the CDR3. Trimming took 1 base from V and 4 from J, leaving 11 bases between them. The DNA for the CDR3 is TGTGCCAGTAGTATAGGTGTTGCCCAGAATCAGCCCCAGCATTTT. Translation gives CASSIGVAQNQPQHF.

The V and J genes are TRBV11-2 and TRBJ2-5, with 11 bases that match TRBD2. The germline V gene has CDR1 SGHAT and CDR2 FQNNGV. J lost 7 bases, V lost 5 bases, and 12 bases had no gene match. The CDR3 sequence is 16 residues long. This CDR3 is CASSRTTSGGPGTQYF. In DNA form, the CDR3 reads TGTGCCAGCAGCCGTACTACTAGCGGGGGTCCGGGGACCCAGTACTTC.

The chain employs TRBV5-4 and TRBJ2-4; D is ambiguous. Germline CDR1 SGHNT, CDR2 YYREEE (reference sequence). V was clipped by 0 bases and J by 3 bases, with 10 bases between them. The CDR3 loop spans 15 amino acids. The CDR3 DNA is TGTGCCAGCAGCTTGGGCTTGGGCGACAAAAACATTCAGTACTTC. Protein product: CASSLGLGDKNIQYF.

Turning to this clone: A junction boundary mismatches the germline segment, possibly from a read error. This chain links TRBV29-1 with TRBJ1-2, with D tentatively TRBD1 (5 bases). This CDR3 comprises 12 residues. CDR1 and CDR2 (germline): SQVTM, ANQGSEA. The DNA for the CDR3 is TGCAGCGTCGAAGGGGAGGGCTATGGCTACACCTTC. Translation: CSVEGEGYGYTF.

J is TRBJ1-1 and V is TRBV29-1, with 10 bases fitting TRBD1. This CDR3 has 14 amino acids. Unmatched junction bases numbered 9, after V lost 7 bases and J lost 4 bases. Germline CDR1 reads SQVTM; CDR2 reads ANQGSEA. The CDR3 sequence is CSGSIGQGGTEAFF. Written as DNA, the CDR3 is TGCAGCGGGTCTATCGGACAGGGGGGCACTGAAGCTTTCTTT.

The chain is built from TRBV25-1 and TRBJ1-2; the match to TRBD1 covers 7 bases. Unmatched junction bases numbered 14, after V lost 3 bases and J lost 7 bases. The CDR3 totals 16 residues. The germline CDR1 and CDR2 sequences are MGHDK and SYGVNS. CDR3 sequence reads: CASSESRGPRYSGYTF. The CDR3, as DNA: TGTGCCAGCAGTGAGAGTAGGGGGCCCCGGTATAGTGGCTACACCTTC.

The rearrangement joins TRBV30 to TRBJ2-2; 7 nucleotides match TRBD2. CDR1 is GTSNPN, CDR2 SVGIG, per germline (reference sequence). The CDR3 is 15 residues long. Trimming removed 2 bases from V and 6 bases from J; junction bases left unmatched: 9. CDR3 coding DNA: TGTGCCTGGAGTTCCCTCCGGGGGGATGCCGGGGAGCTGTTTTTT. Its translation is CAWSSLRGDAGELFF. Full variable domain (remainder filled in from reference TRBV30 and TRBJ2-2): SQTIHQWPATLVQPVGSPLSLECTVEGTSNPNLYWYRQAAGRGLQLLFYSVGIGQISSEVPQNLSASRPQDRQFILSSKKLLLSDSGFYLCAWSSLRGDAGELFFGEGSRLTVL.

The chain uses TRBV20-1 and TRBJ1-4; D ambiguous. The CDR3 runs 10 residues. Per the germline V gene, CDR1 is DFQATT and CDR2 is SNEGSKA (reference sequence). The CDR3: CSDGDEKLFF. In nucleotides, the CDR3 is TGCAGCGACGGGGATGAAAAACTGTTTTTT.